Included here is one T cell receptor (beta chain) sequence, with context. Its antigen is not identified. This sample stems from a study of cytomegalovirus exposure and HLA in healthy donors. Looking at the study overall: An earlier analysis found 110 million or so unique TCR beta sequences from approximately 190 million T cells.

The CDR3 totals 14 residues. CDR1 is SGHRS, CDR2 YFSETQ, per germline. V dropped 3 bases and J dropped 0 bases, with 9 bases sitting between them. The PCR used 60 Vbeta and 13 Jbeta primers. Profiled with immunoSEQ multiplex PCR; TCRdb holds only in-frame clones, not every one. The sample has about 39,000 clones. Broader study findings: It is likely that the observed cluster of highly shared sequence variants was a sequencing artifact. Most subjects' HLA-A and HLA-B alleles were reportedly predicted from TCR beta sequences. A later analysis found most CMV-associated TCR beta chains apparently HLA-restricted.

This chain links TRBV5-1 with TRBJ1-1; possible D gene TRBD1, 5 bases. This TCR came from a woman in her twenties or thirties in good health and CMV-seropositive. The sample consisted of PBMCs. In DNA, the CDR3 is TGCGCCAGCAGCTCGGCACAGGTGAACACTGAAGCTTTCTTT. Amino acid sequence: CASSSAQVNTEAFF. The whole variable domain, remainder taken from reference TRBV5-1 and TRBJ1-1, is KAGVTQTPRYLIKTRGQQVTLSCSPISGHRSVSWYQQTPGQGLQFLFEYFSETQRNKGNFPGRFSGRQFSNSRSEMNVSTLELGDSALYLCASSSAQVNTEAFFGQGTRLTVV.